Listed here are 20 T cell receptor beta chains from one sample, sequenced in a study of cytomegalovirus exposure and HLA in healthy donors. TCRdb's copy holds only in-frame clones and misses some; the assay was immunoSEQ multiplex PCR. Of 120,000 to 150,000 clones detected, around four fifths appear once; the ten largest clones hold roughly 1.4%. The specimen was PBMCs. The origin of the receptors is a young woman in good health and CMV-seronegative.

The chain joins TRBV5-1 to TRBJ2-3, with a possible D match to TRBD2 (7 bases). This CDR3 spans 15 amino acids. Looked up from germline, CDR1 is SGHRS and CDR2 is YFSETQ. V was cut by 3 bases and J by 6 bases, with 17 bases left in between. Written as DNA, the CDR3 is TGCGCCAGCAGCTGGAGGGGGGGGCTTGAGGATACGCAGTATTTT. Translated: CASSWRGGLEDTQYF. The full variable domain, its missing parts supplied by reference TRBV5-1 and TRBJ2-3, is KAGVTQTPRYLIKTRGQQVTLSCSPISGHRSVSWYQQTPGQGLQFLFEYFSETQRNKGNFPGRFSGRQFSNSRSEMNVSTLELGDSALYLCASSWRGGLEDTQYFGPGTRLTVL.

This clone showed up just once. V usage is TRBV2 and J usage is TRBJ2-6, with 12 bases matching TRBD2. The CDR3 runs 21 residues. Trimming took 2 bases from V and 2 from J; bases not matched to a gene: 13. CDR1 and CDR2 (germline): SNHLY, FYNNEI. The CDR3 protein is CASSEFLLAGGPSTGANVLTF. The DNA of the CDR3 is TGTGCCAGCAGTGAATTTTTGCTAGCGGGGGGGCCTTCTACTGGGGCCAACGTCCTGACTTTC.

The V and J genes are TRBV5-1 and TRBJ2-7; no clear D gene. This CDR3 spans 14 amino acids. Germline V gene sequence: CDR1 SGHRS, CDR2 YFSETQ. V shed 0 bases and J shed 6 bases, with 13 bases lying between them. In DNA, the CDR3 is TGCGCCAGCAGCTTGGACGGGTATGGGTTCGAGCAGTACTTC. Translating gives CASSLDGYGFEQYF.

The chain joins TRBV5-1 to TRBJ2-3, with 12 bases that match TRBD1. The length of the CDR3 is 16 residues. The V segment lost 4 bases and the J segment 5 bases; nucleotides outside the gene matches: 8. The germline V gene encodes CDR1 SGHRS and CDR2 YFSETQ. The CDR3 coding sequence is TGCGCCAGCAGCCCGACGGGACAGGGGGCGGGAGATACGCAGTATTTT. Translation: CASSPTGQGAGDTQYF.

Note on this clone: The junction departs from germline at one end; a sequencing error may be responsible. The chain links TRBV6-1 to TRBJ1-5; D might be TRBD1 (5 bases). Germline V gives CDR1 MNHNS, CDR2 SASEGT. The CDR3 is 14 amino acids. In DNA, the CDR3 is TGTGCCAGCAGTGCGGGACGGGGGAATCAGCCCCGGCATTTT. It translates to CASSAGRGNQPRHF.

The genes are TRBV29-1 and TRBJ1-2; tentatively, D is TRBD1 (5 bases). CDR3 length: 16 amino acids. The V end was cut by 6 bases, the J end by 6 bases, with 26 bases between. Germline V gene data show CDR1 as SQVTM and CDR2 as ANQGSEA. The CDR3 DNA is TGCAGCGTCTCTTACCCAGCGGGCAGGGAGACGGATGGCTACACCTTC. Protein: CSVSYPAGRETDGYTF.

This chain connects TRBV4-2 to TRBJ1-6; D is unclear. The ends were cut back, 1 base at V and 0 bases at J, with 22 bases in the middle. The CDR3 length is 21 residues. Germline values: CDR1 LGHNA, CDR2 YNFKEQ. The chain's CDR3 is CASSQVSLYGGGSSYNSPLHF. CDR3 DNA sequence: TGTGCCAGCAGCCAAGTCAGTCTTTATGGAGGAGGGAGCTCCTATAATTCACCCCTCCACTTT.

This chain joins TRBV7-2 and TRBJ2-2; D is uncertain. Germline V gene sequence: CDR1 SGHTA, CDR2 FQGNSA. V was trimmed by 3 bases and J by 7 bases, leaving 6 bases between them. The CDR3 loop spans 12 amino acids. In DNA, the CDR3 is TGTGCCAGCAGCTTCCTCGGCGGGGAGCTGTTTTTT. Encoded protein: CASSFLGGELFF.

The chain carries TRBV27 and TRBJ2-5; 12 bases are shared with TRBD2. V was clipped by 2 bases and J by 5 bases; unmatched bases: 3. This CDR3 is 15 amino acids long. Per germline, CDR1 MNHEY and CDR2 SMNVEV (reference sequence). CDR3 nucleotides: TGTGCCAGCAGTTTACGGACTAGCGGGATGGAGACCCAGTACTTC. Translating gives CASSLRTSGMETQYF.

The CDR3 region is CATGVQNGPGEQFF. CDR3 nucleotide sequence: TGTGCCACCGGGGTGCAAAACGGGCCGGGTGAGCAGTTCTTC. The V and J genes are TRBV6-1 and TRBJ2-1, with a possible D match to TRBD2 (5 bases). This CDR3 has 14 amino acids. The germline V gene encodes CDR1 MNHNS and CDR2 SASEGT. V lost 10 bases and J 9 bases, leaving 22 bases between the germline ends.

V is TRBV7-9 and J is TRBJ1-3, with D possibly TRBD1 on 6 matching bases. The germline V and J ends were trimmed by 5 bases and 4 bases, with 21 bases remaining between them. Germline V gives CDR1 SEHNR, CDR2 FQNEAQ (reference sequence). CDR3 length: 17 residues. In DNA form, the CDR3 reads TGTGCCAGCAGCCCCCCCTTACAGGGAATGGGAGGAAACACCATATATTTT. It encodes CASSPPLQGMGGNTIYF.

The chain couples TRBV2 to TRBJ2-3; 9 bases line up with TRBD2. This CDR3 has 15 residues. V lost 8 bases and J lost 2; bases outside the gene matches: 8. Looked up from germline, CDR1 is SNHLY and CDR2 is FYNNEI. The CDR3 nucleotides are TGTGCCAGCGATCGGCTAGCGGGGAACACAGATACGCAGTATTTT. This gives the protein CASDRLAGNTDTQYF.

The rearrangement uses TRBV6-6 and TRBJ2-7, with D hard to call. Between the trimmed V and J ends, which lost 7 bases and 2 bases, there was a span of 18 bases. The CDR3 totals 15 residues. From germline, CDR1 is MNHNY and CDR2 SVGAGI (reference sequence). The CDR3: CASTLGSGSAYEQYF. CDR3 in DNA: TGTGCCAGCACCCTCGGGTCGGGTTCCGCCTACGAGCAGTACTTC.

The chain has TRBV11-2 and TRBJ2-7; 7 bases fit TRBD1. CDR1 and CDR2 from the germline V gene are SGHAT and FQNNGV. The ends lost 5 bases at V and 0 bases at J; junction bases unmatched: 10. The CDR3 loop spans 16 amino acids. CDR3 coding DNA: TGTGCCAGCAGCGTCAGACAGGGCGGTTACTCCTACGAGCAGTACTTC. Protein product: CASSVRQGGYSYEQYF.

The chain uses TRBV4-2 and TRBJ2-1; 15 positions match TRBD2. CDR1 LGHNA and CDR2 YNFKEQ come from the germline V gene. The CDR3 is made up of 18 amino acids. The ends lost 2 bases at V and 5 bases at J; junction bases unmatched: 7. The CDR3 bases are TGTGCCAGCAGCCAATTGCGGGGACTAGCGGGGGGTCACAATGAGCAGTTCTTC. As protein: CASSQLRGLAGGHNEQFF.

The chain recombines TRBV15 with TRBJ2-7, with D hard to call. From germline, CDR1 is LNHNV and CDR2 YYDKDF (reference sequence). The V gene lost 9 bases and the J gene lost 3 bases, with 18 bases spanning the gap. The CDR3 runs to 14 residues. The CDR3 sequence is CATSVLAGGYEQYF. CDR3 sequence (DNA): TGTGCCACGAGCGTTTTAGCCGGCGGCTACGAGCAGTACTTC. Drawing the rest from reference TRBV15 and TRBJ2-7, the complete variable domain is DAMVIQNPRYQVTQFGKPVTLSCSQTLNHNVMYWYQQKSSQAPKLLFHYYDKDFNNEADTPDNFQSRRPNTSFCFLDIRSPGLGDTAMYLCATSVLAGGYEQYFGPGTRLTVT.

The chain couples TRBV7-9 to TRBJ2-5, with a weak D call TRBD1 (6 bases). V lost 4 bases to trimming and J lost 3 bases, with 15 bases between them. CDR1 is SEHNR, CDR2 FQNEAQ, per germline (reference sequence). The CDR3 consists of 15 residues. The CDR3, as DNA: TGTGCCAGCAGCTCCCAGGGGCGAAGTAAAGAGACCCAGTACTTC. Translated, it gives CASSSQGRSKETQYF.

This chain connects TRBV28 to TRBJ2-7, with 7 bases matching TRBD1. Germline CDR1 MDHEN, CDR2 SYDVKM. This CDR3 is built from 14 residues. The J segment lost 2 bases and the V segment lost 5 bases, leaving 6 bases of the junction unmatched. In DNA, the CDR3 is TGTGCCAGCAGTGTAATCGACAGGGCCTACGAGCAGTACTTC. Protein: CASSVIDRAYEQYF. Full variable domain (remainder filled in from reference TRBV28 and TRBJ2-7): DVKVTQSSRYLVKRTGEKVFLECVQDMDHENMFWYRQDPGLGLRLIYFSYDVKMKEKGDIPEGYSVSREKKERFSLILESASTNQTSMYLCASSVIDRAYEQYFGPGTRLTVT.

A note on this clone: In the same sample, other DNA sequences code for this CDR3. The chain employs TRBV27 and TRBJ1-6; D gene uncertain. The V end was cut by 6 bases, the J end by 0 bases, with 12 bases between. Germline V gene data show CDR1 as MNHEY and CDR2 as SMNVEV (reference sequence). CDR3 length equals 16 residues. The CDR3 region has the DNA TGTGCCAGCAGGCCCGCTGCTAGCTCCTATAATTCACCCCTCCACTTT. It encodes CASRPAASSYNSPLHF.

The DNA for the CDR3 is TGTGCCAGCAGTACAAAAACAGGGTCCTACGAGCAGTACTTC. Translating gives CASSTKTGSYEQYF. The V and J genes are TRBV6-5 and TRBJ2-7; a possible D gene is TRBD1 (6 bases). Trimming left V 5 bases short and J 1 base short, with 12 bases between. The CDR3 totals 14 residues. CDR1 and CDR2 from the germline V gene are MNHEY and SVGAGI.